These 28 T cell receptor beta chains were sequenced from one sample in a study of blood T cell repertoires in COVID-19 (dated by TCRdb to 2019 to 2021). The protocol used for the library was the immunoSEQ multiplex PCR assay. What TCRdb holds here is the immuneACCESS table cut down to in-frame rearrangements. Part of the clones is not present; checked against another copy, under half of the missing clones reflect an unresolved V gene, and the others are unexplained. The sample table records approximately 190,000 clones; 84% of these occur just once. The ten largest clones add up to roughly 3.2% of the sample. Specimen: PBMCs or T cells enriched from blood (not recorded which). The source of these receptors is a woman in her twenties or thirties who had been exposed to COVID-19.

The chain uses TRBV9 and TRBJ1-5; a weak D match, TRBD1 (6 bases). V dropped 0 bases and J dropped 5 bases, with 9 bases sitting between them. CDR3 length: 14 amino acids. The germline V gene has CDR1 SGDLS and CDR2 YYNGEE. CDR3 region: CASSVGQEHQPQHF. CDR3 nucleotide sequence: TGTGCCAGCAGCGTAGGACAGGAGCATCAGCCCCAGCATTTT.

The chain combines TRBV3-1 (or the pseudogene TRBV3-2) with TRBJ1-1, with 11 bases lining up with TRBD1. CDR1 and CDR2 from the germline V gene are LGHDT and YNNKEL (reference sequence). Unmatched junction bases numbered 7, after V lost 0 bases and J lost 1 base. This CDR3 is 18 amino acids long. The CDR3 is CASSQDLGTGGANTEAFF. The CDR3 DNA follows: TGTGCCAGCAGCCAAGATTTGGGGACAGGGGGTGCGAACACTGAAGCTTTCTTT.

This chain connects TRBV5-8 to TRBJ1-1; D ambiguous. Trimming cost V 1 base and J 1 base, with 5 bases left between them. This CDR3 region has 13 residues. Germline assignment: CDR1 SGHTS and CDR2 YDEGEE. The CDR3 DNA reads TGTGCCAGCAGCTTGCAGGAGAACACTGAAGCTTTCTTT. It yields the protein CASSLQENTEAFF.

The V gene is TRBV7-9, the J gene TRBJ1-1; 8 bases line up with TRBD1. J was trimmed by 0 bases and V by 5 bases; bases with no gene match: 11. The CDR3 contains 17 residues. Germline-derived CDR1 and CDR2 are SEHNR and FQNEAQ (reference sequence). CDR3 nucleotide sequence: TGTGCCAGCAGCCCTCGACAGGGGATATCCCTGAACACTGAAGCTTTCTTT. Its translation is CASSPRQGISLNTEAFF.

This clone has just a few counts. The rearrangement uses TRBV18 and TRBJ1-1; D is possibly TRBD1 (6 bases). With 3 bases removed from V and 2 bases from J, the gap between germline ends came to 13 bases. The CDR3 runs 15 residues. Germline V lookup: CDR1 KGHSH, CDR2 LQKENI. The CDR3: CASSPQGPFNTEAFF. CDR3 nucleotides: TGTGCCAGCTCACCCCAGGGGCCTTTTAACACTGAAGCTTTCTTT.

V and J are TRBV19 and TRBJ1-1, with 10 bases fitting TRBD1. CDR3 size: 16 residues. Germline loops: CDR1 LNHDA, CDR2 SQIVND (reference sequence). The trim removed 7 bases at V and 4 bases at J, leaving 12 bases unmatched. CDR3 loop: CASTKRTGGVGTEAFF. CDR3 in DNA: TGTGCCAGTACTAAAAGGACAGGGGGTGTCGGCACTGAAGCTTTCTTT. The full variable domain, completed using reference TRBV19 and TRBJ1-1, is DGGITQSPKYLFRKEGQNVTLSCEQNLNHDAMYWYRQDPGQGLRLIYYSQIVNDFQKGDIAEGYSVSREKKESFPLTVTSAQKNPTAFYLCASTKRTGGVGTEAFFGQGTRLTVV.

The J gene is TRBJ1-1, the V gene TRBV10-3; 7 bases map to TRBD1. The V gene end was trimmed by 2 bases and the J gene end by 4 bases; junction bases not matched to a gene: 4. Looked up from germline, CDR1 is ENHRY and CDR2 is SYGVKD. The CDR3 extends over 14 amino acids. This CDR3 is CAISELTGATEAFF. CDR3 DNA: TGTGCCATCAGTGAGCTAACAGGGGCCACTGAAGCTTTCTTT.

V is TRBV10-3 and J is TRBJ2-1; 8 bases align to TRBD2. The CDR3 has 14 amino acids. The V gene end was trimmed by 0 bases and the J gene end by 10 bases; junction bases not matched to a gene: 5. Germline V gives CDR1 ENHRY, CDR2 SYGVKD. CDR3 sequence (DNA): TGTGCCATCAGTGAGTCCGGCGGGGGGCGAGAGCAGTTCTTC. This gives the protein CAISESGGGREQFF.

The CDR3 bases are TGTGCCACCGGACAGGGCGTAGAGCTTTGGGGCTACACCTTC. It is translated as CATGQGVELWGYTF. The chain uses TRBV10-3 and TRBJ1-2, with 8 bases matching TRBD1. Germline V CDR1 and CDR2: ENHRY, SYGVKD. CDR3 length: 14 amino acids. After removal of 10 bases from V and 8 bases from J, the junction contained 15 bases not matched to a gene.

This chain links TRBV5-5 with TRBJ1-1; D is possibly TRBD1 (5 bases). The CDR3 spans 13 residues. The V end was cut by 4 bases, the J end by 10 bases, with 17 bases between. The germline CDR1 and CDR2 sequences are SGHKS and YYEKEE (reference sequence). The CDR3 DNA reads TGTGCCAGCAGCGAAACGGAAGTCGGGGGAGCTTTCTTT. Translating it yields CASSETEVGGAFF.

V and J are TRBV18 and TRBJ2-3, with D unclear. The CDR3 has 15 residues. The germline V and J ends were trimmed by 0 bases and 6 bases, with 13 bases remaining between them. Germline CDR1 KGHSH, CDR2 LQKENI. The chain's CDR3 is CASSPPIERRDTQYF. The DNA for the CDR3 is TGTGCCAGCTCACCACCGATTGAGAGGCGGGATACGCAGTATTTT.

This clone was seen once. The chain is built from TRBV30 and TRBJ2-2, with D tentatively TRBD2 (5 bases). This CDR3 spans 14 amino acids. With 3 bases removed from V and 2 bases from J, the gap between germline ends came to 10 bases. Germline lookup yields CDR1 GTSNPN and CDR2 SVGIG (reference sequence). The CDR3 spells CAWREEANTGELFF. The CDR3 region has the DNA TGTGCCTGGAGGGAGGAAGCCAACACCGGGGAGCTGTTTTTT.

This clone was seen just once. The chain joins TRBV27 to TRBJ2-7; D uncertain. The length of the CDR3 is 14 residues. Germline V gene sequence: CDR1 MNHEY, CDR2 SMNVEV (reference sequence). Trimming removed 5 bases at V and 5 bases at J, with 16 bases between. Here the CDR3 reads CASSPPDGEDEQYF. The CDR3 region has the DNA TGTGCCAGCAGTCCCCCCGACGGAGAAGACGAGCAGTACTTC.

This chain links TRBV10-3 with TRBJ2-7; 9 bases agree with TRBD1. Germline V gene sequence: CDR1 ENHRY, CDR2 SYGVKD. The trim removed 6 bases at V and 4 bases at J, leaving 1 base unmatched. This CDR3 spans 12 amino acids. The chain's CDR3 is CAISGQGYEQYF. CDR3 nucleotides: TGTGCCATCAGCGGACAGGGGTACGAGCAGTACTTC.

The V call is TRBV27, the J call TRBJ1-1; D unresolved. Per the germline V gene, CDR1 is MNHEY and CDR2 is SMNVEV (reference sequence). V was shortened by 3 bases and J by 1 base, with 6 bases between the two germline ends. The CDR3 has 13 amino acids. The CDR3, as DNA: TGTGCCAGCAGTTTCCGGGAGAACACTGAAGCTTTCTTT. It translates to CASSFRENTEAFF.

This clone was counted only a few times. This rearrangement joins TRBV27 to TRBJ1-1; no clear D gene. Germline CDR1 and CDR2: MNHEY and SMNVEV (reference sequence). V shed 1 base and J shed 4 bases, with 22 bases lying between them. CDR3 length: 18 residues. The CDR3 sequence: CASSLWVFGKVRSTEAFF. CDR3 coding DNA: TGTGCCAGCAGTTTATGGGTATTCGGGAAAGTTCGGAGCACTGAAGCTTTCTTT.

The chain uses TRBV13 and TRBJ2-3; 11 bases fit TRBD2. The V gene's germline CDR1 is PRHDT and CDR2 FYEKMQ (reference sequence). V was pared by 6 bases and J by 2 bases, with 7 bases of the junction left unmatched. The CDR3 spans 16 residues. The CDR3 region has the DNA TGTGCCAGCAGTTATAGCGGGGGGGCTTCCACAGATACGCAGTATTTT. Residues: CASSYSGGASTDTQYF.

The chain is built from TRBV7-2 and TRBJ2-3, with D uncertain. Deletions cut 5 bases from V and 6 bases from J, with 9 bases between. The CDR3 has 12 residues. Germline V CDR1 and CDR2: SGHTA, FQGNSA. The CDR3 loop is CASSPARDTQYF. CDR3 DNA: TGTGCCAGCAGCCCCGCCAGGGATACGCAGTATTTT.

J is TRBJ1-1 and V is TRBV5-1; 8 bases map to TRBD1. The CDR3 loop spans 15 amino acids. CDR1 and CDR2 (germline): SGHRS, YFSETQ. V shed 3 bases, J shed 1 base, and the junction held 5 bases outside the gene matches. Here the CDR3 reads CASSSRGPGNTEAFF. CDR3 DNA: TGCGCCAGCAGCTCCAGGGGGCCTGGGAACACTGAAGCTTTCTTT.

This chain uses TRBV19 with TRBJ1-1; 7 nucleotides align to TRBD1. Trimming cost V 5 bases and J 6 bases; bases outside gene matches: 9. The CDR3 extends over 14 amino acids. Germline CDR1 is LNHDA and CDR2 is SQIVND (reference sequence). The CDR3 nucleotides are TGTGCCAGTAGTTCGGGACAGATTATCCCTGAAGCTTTCTTT. It is translated as CASSSGQIIPEAFF.

This chain joins TRBV3-1 (or the pseudogene TRBV3-2) and TRBJ2-2, with 9 bases lining up with TRBD1. Trimming at V came to 4 bases and at J to 7 bases, leaving 4 bases not matched to a gene. Germline CDR1 is LGHDT and CDR2 is YNNKEL (reference sequence). The CDR3 is made up of 14 amino acids. This CDR3 reads CASSLGTGLGELFF. Here the CDR3 DNA reads TGTGCCAGCAGCCTGGGGACAGGGCTCGGGGAGCTGTTTTTT.

The J gene is TRBJ1-1, the V gene TRBV11-2, with D possibly TRBD1 on 6 matching bases. V was cut by 1 base and J by 6 bases, with 6 bases left in between. The CDR3 spans 12 residues. Germline CDR1 is SGHAT and CDR2 is FQNNGV. The CDR3 DNA reads as TGTGCCAGCAGCTTAGGGGGGCCTGAAGCTTTCTTT. This sequence encodes CASSLGGPEAFF. Looking up the rest from reference TRBV11-2 and TRBJ1-1 gives the full variable domain: EAGVAQSPRYKIIEKRQSVAFWCNPISGHATLYWYQQILGQGPKLLIQFQNNGVVDDSQLPKDRFSAERLKGVDSTLKIQPAKLEDSAVYLCASSLGGPEAFFGQGTRLTVV.

In DNA, the CDR3 is TGCGCCAGCAGCTTGCTTGGCAGCACAGATACGCAGTATTTT. This translates into CASSLLGSTDTQYF. This chain joins TRBV5-1 and TRBJ2-3; no definite D call. The CDR3 is 14 amino acids. The V end was cut by 1 base, the J end by 0 bases, with 6 bases between. The V gene's germline CDR1 is SGHRS and CDR2 YFSETQ.

V is TRBV5-4 and J is TRBJ1-5, with D maybe TRBD1 (5 bases). V was shortened by 4 bases and J by 5 bases, with 10 bases between the two germline ends. The CDR3 runs 13 residues. Per the germline V gene, CDR1 is SGHNT and CDR2 is YYREEE (reference sequence). This CDR3 reads CASSTEQDQPQHF. The CDR3 DNA is TGTGCCAGCAGCACCGAACAGGATCAGCCCCAGCATTTT.

This chain uses TRBV18 with TRBJ1-1; D is ambiguous. Between the trimmed V and J ends, which lost 3 bases and 5 bases, there was a span of 10 bases. The germline gives CDR1 KGHSH, CDR2 LQKENI. The CDR3 runs 13 residues. The CDR3 region is CASSPSRVTEAFF. The CDR3 DNA sequence: TGTGCCAGCTCACCGAGCCGGGTGACTGAAGCTTTCTTT.

The chain links TRBV15 to TRBJ1-5; 11 bases line up with TRBD1. Germline V gene data show CDR1 as LNHNV and CDR2 as YYDKDF (reference sequence). The CDR3 sequence is 20 residues long. Unmatched junction bases numbered 13, after V lost 2 bases and J lost 1 base. The CDR3 loop is CATSRIPPRRDRGSNQPQHF. The CDR3 region has the DNA TGTGCCACCAGCAGAATCCCGCCGAGGCGGGACAGGGGGAGCAATCAGCCCCAGCATTTT. The full variable domain, in which reference TRBV15 and TRBJ1-5 provide the parts outside the CDR3, is DAMVIQNPRYQVTQFGKPVTLSCSQTLNHNVMYWYQQKSSQAPKLLFHYYDKDFNNEADTPDNFQSRRPNTSFCFLDIRSPGLGDTAMYLCATSRIPPRRDRGSNQPQHFGDGTRLSIL.

This clone occurred once. The J gene is TRBJ2-5, the V gene TRBV18; possibly TRBD2 for D (5 bases). This CDR3 is built from 14 residues. CDR1 and CDR2 from the germline V gene are KGHSH and LQKENI. Trimming removed 4 bases from V and 4 bases from J, with 13 bases in between. The CDR3 DNA is TGTGCCAGCTCACGCGGACTGGGAGCAGAGACCCAGTACTTC. It encodes CASSRGLGAETQYF.

This clone was counted only a few times. The V and J genes are TRBV18 and TRBJ1-2; no clear D. The germline V and J ends were trimmed by 2 bases and 6 bases, with 10 bases remaining between them. Germline V gives CDR1 KGHSH, CDR2 LQKENI. The CDR3 is made up of 13 amino acids. Here the CDR3 reads CASSPSPENGYTF. The CDR3, as DNA: TGTGCCAGCTCACCAAGTCCCGAGAATGGCTACACCTTC.